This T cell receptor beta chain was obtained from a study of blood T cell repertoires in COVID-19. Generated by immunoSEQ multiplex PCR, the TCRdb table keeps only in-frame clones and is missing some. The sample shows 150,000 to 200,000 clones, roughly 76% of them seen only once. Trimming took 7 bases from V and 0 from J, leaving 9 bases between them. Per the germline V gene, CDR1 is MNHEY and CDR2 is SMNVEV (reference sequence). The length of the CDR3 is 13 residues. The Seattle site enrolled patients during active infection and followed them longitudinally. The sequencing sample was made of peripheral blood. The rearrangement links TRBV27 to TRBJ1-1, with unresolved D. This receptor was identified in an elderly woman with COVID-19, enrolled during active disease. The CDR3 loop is CASTDSVNTEAFF. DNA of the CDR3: TGTGCCAGCACCGACTCAGTGAACACTGAAGCTTTCTTT.